This TCR beta chain is from a study of cytomegalovirus exposure and HLA in healthy donors. For the study at large: A data release that came early held roughly 90 million unique TCRs from HLA-typed donors.

With 60 Vbeta and 13 Jbeta primers, the PCR was carried out. How the authors handled the data: Roughly 11 million shared chains were among the about 80 million unique TCR beta chains that a later analysis counted. Assay used: immunoSEQ multiplex PCR; TCRdb lists only in-frame clones, some missing. Clone size and V and J calls were adopted from that table, with D and trimming inferred from the DNA. This table has about 110,000 clones, 9.5% to 15% appearing once. Germline loops: CDR1 SGHRS, CDR2 YFSETQ. This CDR3 spans 14 amino acids. With 3 bases removed from V and 2 bases from J, the gap between germline ends came to 10 bases.

The sequence was obtained from a man aged 40-55 years in good health and CMV-seropositive. The chain uses TRBV5-1 and TRBJ2-3, with a possible D match to TRBD2 (6 bases). Sequencing was done on a sample of PBMCs. CDR3 in amino acids: CASSSVAVTDTQYF. The CDR3 DNA reads as TGCGCCAGCAGCTCTGTAGCGGTCACAGATACGCAGTATTTT.